This TCR beta chain was obtained from a study of CXCR3-negative and CXCR3-positive naive CD8 T cells. Whole-study context: Cumulative TRB read yield was 130 million to 150 million, averaging about 1.5 +/- 0.3 million per library.

Germline V gene lookup returns CDR1 SGHVS and CDR2 FNYEAQ. The CDR3 loop spans 18 amino acids. The libraries of TRB cDNA were prepared using 5' RACE with UMI labels. Each CDR3 protein gets one entry in TCRdb, which reprocessed the 5' RACE reads and gives no DNA. The sample includes around 57,000 distinct CDR3 sequences. The chain employs TRBV7-6 and TRBJ2-7; with no DNA, the TCRdb D assignment of TRBD2 cannot be verified. The sequence was collected from a human donor in good health. Some clones in this sample may be carry-over from other donors' samples. Sequenced sample: memory CD8+ T cells from blood. This CDR3 is CASSPGLAGGLGFDEQYF.